The entry below gives a single T cell receptor beta chain sequence along with its context. The antigen remains undetermined. This sample was included in a study of shared clonotypes between healthy human individuals. The study, taken as a whole, reports: Estimated richness was generally greater in naive than memory subsets.

Germline trimming cut 3 bases from V and 4 bases from J; bases unmatched to any gene: 11. CDR1 and CDR2 (germline): MNHEY, SMNVEV (reference sequence). This CDR3 is 19 amino acids long. Clones were sequenced by immunoSEQ multiplex PCR, and TCRdb holds only the in-frame ones, with some missing. The sample has millions of clones; 95% are singletons. Material: naive CD4+ T cells sorted from blood. As for subset: CD45RA+ positively selected. The J gene is TRBJ2-3, the V gene TRBV27; 15 nucleotides align to TRBD2. The TCR sequence derives from a man between 18 and 35 years old in good health. CDR3 nucleotides: TGTGCCAGCAGTTTCCCCGGACTAGCGGGAGGGCCATCGCCAGATACGCAGTATTTT. It is translated as CASSFPGLAGGPSPDTQYF.